This T cell receptor (beta chain) was sequenced for a study of cytomegalovirus exposure and HLA in healthy donors. Study conclusions and caveats: In a later analysis, productive TCRs from donors in an Asian-associated ancestry cluster reportedly carried fewer N-insertions than the cohort mean. Later analysis identified several of the most significant clusters that appeared linked to common viral pathogens.

The PCR contained 60 Vbeta and 13 Jbeta primers. The data were produced by immunoSEQ multiplex PCR, yet TCRdb's version contains in-frame clones alone and is incomplete. The sample holds 150,000 to 200,000 clones, roughly 80% seen once. Remarks on this clone: Its specificity is unknown. At one boundary the junction diverges from the germline segment, which might be a read error.

The specimen sequenced was PBMCs. The receptor comes from a man aged 18 to 29 in good health and CMV-seropositive.

The CDR3, as DNA: TGTGCCAGCAGTCTTTTACCCTACGAGCAATACTTC. Translation: CASSLLPYEQYF. The rearrangement joins TRBV28 to TRBJ2-7; no firm D call. The CDR3 is made up of 12 amino acids. From germline, CDR1 is MDHEN and CDR2 SYDVKM.